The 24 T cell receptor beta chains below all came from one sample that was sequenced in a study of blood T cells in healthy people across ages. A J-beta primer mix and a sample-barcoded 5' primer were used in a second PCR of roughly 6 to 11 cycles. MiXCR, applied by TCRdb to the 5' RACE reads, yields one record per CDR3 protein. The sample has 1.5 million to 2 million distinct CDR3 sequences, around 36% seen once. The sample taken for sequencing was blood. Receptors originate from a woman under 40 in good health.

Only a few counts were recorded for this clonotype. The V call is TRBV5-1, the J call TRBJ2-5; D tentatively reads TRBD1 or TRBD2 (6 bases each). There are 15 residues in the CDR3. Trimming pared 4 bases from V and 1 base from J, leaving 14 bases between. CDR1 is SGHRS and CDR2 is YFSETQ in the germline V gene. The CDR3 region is CASSHGSGAQETQYF. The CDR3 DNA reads TGCGCCAGCAGCCACGGCTCGGGGGCCCAAGAGACCCAGTACTTC.

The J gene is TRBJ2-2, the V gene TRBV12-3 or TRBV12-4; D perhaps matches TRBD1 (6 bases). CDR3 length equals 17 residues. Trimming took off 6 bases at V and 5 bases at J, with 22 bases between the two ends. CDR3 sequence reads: CASSRGTTVKGTGELFF. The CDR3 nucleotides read TGTGCCAGCAGCAGGGGCACCACTGTAAAGGGGACCGGGGAGCTGTTTTTT.

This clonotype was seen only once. This CDR3 reads CASARFAGELFF. CDR3 bases: TGTGCCAGCGCCCGTTTCGCCGGGGAGCTGTTTTTT. The chain couples TRBV4-2 to TRBJ2-2, with unresolved D. Germline V gene lookup returns CDR1 LGHNA and CDR2 YNFKEQ. The germline V and J ends were trimmed by 8 bases and 6 bases, with 10 bases remaining between them. The CDR3 has 12 residues.

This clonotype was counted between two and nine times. The CDR3 DNA follows: TGTGCCAGCAGTGAATTGAGGGGGGCGAACACCGGGGAGCTGTTTTTT. The encoded protein is CASSELRGANTGELFF. This chain joins TRBV6-1 and TRBJ2-2; D might be TRBD1 or TRBD2, each matching 6 bases. This CDR3 spans 16 amino acids. The germline gives CDR1 MNHNS, CDR2 SASEGT. V was shortened by 2 bases and J by 0 bases, with 10 bases between the two germline ends.

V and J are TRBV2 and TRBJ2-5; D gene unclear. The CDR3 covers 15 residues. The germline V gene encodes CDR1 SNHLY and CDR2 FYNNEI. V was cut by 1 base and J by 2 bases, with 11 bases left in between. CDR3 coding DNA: TGTGCCAGCAGTGAAGGGACCGTCAATCAAGAGACCCAGTACTTC. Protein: CASSEGTVNQETQYF.

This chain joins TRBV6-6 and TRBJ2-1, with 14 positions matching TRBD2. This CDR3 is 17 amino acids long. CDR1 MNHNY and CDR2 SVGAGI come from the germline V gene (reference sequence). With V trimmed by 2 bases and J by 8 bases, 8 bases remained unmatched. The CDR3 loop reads CASSYGGTSGSSDEQFF. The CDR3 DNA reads TGTGCCAGCAGTTACGGCGGGACTAGCGGGAGTAGCGATGAGCAGTTCTTC.

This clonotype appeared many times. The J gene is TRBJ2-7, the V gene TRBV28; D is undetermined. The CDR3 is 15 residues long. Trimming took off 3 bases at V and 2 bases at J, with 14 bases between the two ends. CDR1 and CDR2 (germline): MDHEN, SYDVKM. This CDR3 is CASSFGSDAPYEQYF. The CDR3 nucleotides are TGTGCCAGCAGTTTTGGGTCGGACGCTCCCTACGAGCAGTACTTC.

The CDR3 nucleotides are TGTGCCAGCAGCCAAGCAGGGGGCAGGGGTACGTACAATGAGCAGTTCTTC. Protein sequence: CASSQAGGRGTYNEQFF. This chain uses TRBV4-2 with TRBJ2-1; 8 positions agree with TRBD1. The CDR3 is 17 residues long. From germline, CDR1 is LGHNA and CDR2 YNFKEQ. After removal of 1 base from V and 4 bases from J, the junction contained 9 bases not matched to a gene.

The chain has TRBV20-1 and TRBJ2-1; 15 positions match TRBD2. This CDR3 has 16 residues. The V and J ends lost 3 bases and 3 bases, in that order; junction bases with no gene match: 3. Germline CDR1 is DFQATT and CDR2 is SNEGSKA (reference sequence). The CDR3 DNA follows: TGCAGTGCTAGCGGGACTAGCGGGGGGCTCTACAATGAGCAGTTCTTC. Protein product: CSASGTSGGLYNEQFF.

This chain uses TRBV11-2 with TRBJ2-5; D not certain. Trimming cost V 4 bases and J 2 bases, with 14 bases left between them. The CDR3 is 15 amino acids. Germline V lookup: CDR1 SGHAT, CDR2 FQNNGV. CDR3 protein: CASSSGTGIQETQYF. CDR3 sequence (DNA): TGTGCCAGCAGCTCGGGCACCGGAATTCAAGAGACCCAGTACTTC.

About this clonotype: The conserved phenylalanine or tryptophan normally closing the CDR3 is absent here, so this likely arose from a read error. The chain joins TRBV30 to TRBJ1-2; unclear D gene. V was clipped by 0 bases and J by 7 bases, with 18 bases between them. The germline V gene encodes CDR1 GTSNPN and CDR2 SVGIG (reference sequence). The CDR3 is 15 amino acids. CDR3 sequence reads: CAWSVRRETSGGYTV. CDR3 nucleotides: TGTGCCTGGAGTGTACGGAGGGAAACCTCTGGTGGCTACACCGTC.

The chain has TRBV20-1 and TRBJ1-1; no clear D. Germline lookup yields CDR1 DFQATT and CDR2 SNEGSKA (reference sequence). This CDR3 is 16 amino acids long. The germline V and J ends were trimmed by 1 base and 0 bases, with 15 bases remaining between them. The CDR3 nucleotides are TGCAGTGCTAGAGTGCCTCAGGAGCCGATGAACACTGAAGCTTTCTTT. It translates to CSARVPQEPMNTEAFF.

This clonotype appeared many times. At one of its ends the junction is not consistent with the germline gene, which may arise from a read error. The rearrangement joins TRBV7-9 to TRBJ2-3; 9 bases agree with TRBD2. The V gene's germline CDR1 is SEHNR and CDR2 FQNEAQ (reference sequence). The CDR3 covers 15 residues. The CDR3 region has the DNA TGCGCCAGCAGCCAGGGACTAGCTGGCACAGATACGCAGTATTTT. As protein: CASSQGLAGTDTQYF.

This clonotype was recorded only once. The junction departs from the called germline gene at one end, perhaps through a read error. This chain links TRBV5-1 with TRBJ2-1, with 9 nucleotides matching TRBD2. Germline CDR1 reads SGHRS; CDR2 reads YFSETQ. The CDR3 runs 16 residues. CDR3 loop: CASSWEFAGGNNGQFF. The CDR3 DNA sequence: TGCGCCAGCAGCTGGGAGTTCGCGGGGGGGAACAATGGGCAGTTCTTC.

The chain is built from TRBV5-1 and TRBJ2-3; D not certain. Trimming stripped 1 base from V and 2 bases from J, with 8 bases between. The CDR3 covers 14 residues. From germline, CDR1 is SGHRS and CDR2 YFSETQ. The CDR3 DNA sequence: TGCGCCAGCAGCTTGTTAATAGCCACAGATACGCAGTATTTT. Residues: CASSLLIATDTQYF.

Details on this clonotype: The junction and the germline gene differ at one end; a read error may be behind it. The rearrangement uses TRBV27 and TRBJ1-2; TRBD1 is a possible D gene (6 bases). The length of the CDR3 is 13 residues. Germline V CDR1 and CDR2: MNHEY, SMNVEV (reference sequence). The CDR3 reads CAGSEQGPYGYTF. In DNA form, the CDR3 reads TGTGCCGGCAGCGAACAGGGACCTTATGGCTACACCTTC.

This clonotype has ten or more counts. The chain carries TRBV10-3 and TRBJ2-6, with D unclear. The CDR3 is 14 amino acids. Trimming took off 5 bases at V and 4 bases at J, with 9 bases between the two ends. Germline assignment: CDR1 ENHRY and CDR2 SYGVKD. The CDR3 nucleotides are TGTGCCATCAGTCCGATCCTCGGGGCCAACGTCCTGACTTTC. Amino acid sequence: CAISPILGANVLTF.

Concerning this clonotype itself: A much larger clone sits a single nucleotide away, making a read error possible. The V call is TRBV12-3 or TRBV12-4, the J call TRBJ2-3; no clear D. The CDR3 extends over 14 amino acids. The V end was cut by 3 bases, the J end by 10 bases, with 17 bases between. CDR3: CASSLSQVKDAQYF. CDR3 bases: TGTGCCAGCAGTTTGAGTCAGGTCAAGGATGCGCAGTATTTT.

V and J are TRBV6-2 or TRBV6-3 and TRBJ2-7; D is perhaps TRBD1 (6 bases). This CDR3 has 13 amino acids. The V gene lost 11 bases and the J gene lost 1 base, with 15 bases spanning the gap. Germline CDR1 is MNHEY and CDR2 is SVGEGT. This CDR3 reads CAVRDKGSYEQYF. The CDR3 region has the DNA TGTGCCGTCCGGGACAAGGGGTCCTACGAGCAGTACTTC.

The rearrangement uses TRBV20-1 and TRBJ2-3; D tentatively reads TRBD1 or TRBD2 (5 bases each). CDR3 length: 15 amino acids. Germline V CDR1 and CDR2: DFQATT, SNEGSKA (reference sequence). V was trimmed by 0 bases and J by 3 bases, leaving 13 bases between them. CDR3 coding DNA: TGCAGTGCTAGAGATCTTGGGGGATGGACAGATACGCAGTATTTT. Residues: CSARDLGGWTDTQYF.

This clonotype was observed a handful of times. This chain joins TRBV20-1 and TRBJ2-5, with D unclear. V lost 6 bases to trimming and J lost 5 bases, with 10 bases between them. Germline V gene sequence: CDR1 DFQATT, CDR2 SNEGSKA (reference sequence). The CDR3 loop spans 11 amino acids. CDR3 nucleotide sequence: TGCAGTGCCCAAACTTGGGAGACCCAGTACTTC. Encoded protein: CSAQTWETQYF.

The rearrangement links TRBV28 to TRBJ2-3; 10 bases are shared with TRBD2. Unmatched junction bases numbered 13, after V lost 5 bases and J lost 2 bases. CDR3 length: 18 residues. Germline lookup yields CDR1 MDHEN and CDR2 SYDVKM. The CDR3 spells CASSLTSGTSAYTDTQYF. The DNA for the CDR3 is TGTGCCAGCAGTCTAACGTCCGGGACTAGCGCCTACACAGATACGCAGTATTTT.

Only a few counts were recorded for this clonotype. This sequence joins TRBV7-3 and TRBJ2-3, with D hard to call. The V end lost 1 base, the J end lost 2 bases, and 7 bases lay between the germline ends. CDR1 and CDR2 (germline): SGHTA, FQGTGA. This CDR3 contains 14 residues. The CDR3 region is CASSLSTNTDTQYF. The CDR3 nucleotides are TGTGCCAGCAGCTTAAGTACTAACACAGATACGCAGTATTTT.

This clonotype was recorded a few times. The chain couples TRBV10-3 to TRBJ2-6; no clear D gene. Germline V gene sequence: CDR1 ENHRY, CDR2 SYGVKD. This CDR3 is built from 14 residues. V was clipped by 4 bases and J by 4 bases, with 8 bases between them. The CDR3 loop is CAISAGVGANVLTF. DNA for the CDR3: TGTGCCATCAGTGCTGGGGTCGGGGCCAACGTCCTGACTTTC.